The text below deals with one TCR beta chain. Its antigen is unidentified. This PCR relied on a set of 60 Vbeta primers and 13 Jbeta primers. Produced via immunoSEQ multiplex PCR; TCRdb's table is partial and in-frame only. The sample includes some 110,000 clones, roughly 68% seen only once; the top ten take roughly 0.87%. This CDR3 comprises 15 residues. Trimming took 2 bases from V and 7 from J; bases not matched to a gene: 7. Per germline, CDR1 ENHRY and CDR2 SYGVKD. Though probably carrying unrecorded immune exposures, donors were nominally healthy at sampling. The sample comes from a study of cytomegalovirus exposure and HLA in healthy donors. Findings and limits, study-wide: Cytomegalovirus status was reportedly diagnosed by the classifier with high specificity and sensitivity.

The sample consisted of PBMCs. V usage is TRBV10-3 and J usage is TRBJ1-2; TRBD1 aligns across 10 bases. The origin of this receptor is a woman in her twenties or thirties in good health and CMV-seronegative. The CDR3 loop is CAISEETGGAGGYTF. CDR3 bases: TGTGCCATCAGTGAGGAGACAGGGGGCGCCGGTGGCTACACCTTC.